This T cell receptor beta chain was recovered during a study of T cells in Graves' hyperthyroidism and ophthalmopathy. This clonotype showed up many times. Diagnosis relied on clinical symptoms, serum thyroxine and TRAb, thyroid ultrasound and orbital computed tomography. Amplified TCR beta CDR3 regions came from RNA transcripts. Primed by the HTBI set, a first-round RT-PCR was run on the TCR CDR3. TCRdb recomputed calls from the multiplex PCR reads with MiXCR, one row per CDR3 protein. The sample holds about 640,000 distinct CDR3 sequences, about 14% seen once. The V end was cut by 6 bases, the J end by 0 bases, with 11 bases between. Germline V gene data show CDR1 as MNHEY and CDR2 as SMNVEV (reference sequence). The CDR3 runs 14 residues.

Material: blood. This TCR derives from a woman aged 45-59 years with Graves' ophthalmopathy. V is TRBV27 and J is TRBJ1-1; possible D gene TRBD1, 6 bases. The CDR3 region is CASRGQPMNTEAFF. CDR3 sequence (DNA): TGTGCCAGCAGAGGACAGCCCATGAACACTGAAGCTTTCTTT.